This note documents a single T cell receptor beta chain sequence. Its antigen specificity is not known. The sample holds no much larger clone one base away, and base qualities are not on file. Libraries were prepared through RT-PCR. Instrument on record: NextSeq 550. Clones were called with MiXCR by TCRdb after fastp trimmed the public reads at Q25, and only in-frame beta chains were retained. Records with the same CDR3 protein are collapsed into one entry carrying the most frequent genes and DNA. In all, the sample holds 390,000 or so distinct CDR3 sequences, and roughly 17% of those were seen once. The top ten clonotypes cover about 7% of the sample. V is cut back by 5 bases and J by 6 bases, with 5 bases in the junction unmatched. The germline V gene (reference sequence) yields LGHDT for CDR1 and YNNKEL for CDR2. The CDR3 contains 14 residues, cysteine and phenylalanine counted. Only the CDR3 DNA stays, 42 bases, in frame from base 1.

This record belongs to a study of patients and donors after allogeneic stem cell transplantation (dated by TCRdb to the early 2020s). The sample comprised blood, either unsorted or a sorted T cell fraction (not recorded which). The sequence is built from TRBV3-1 and TRBJ2-1; a stretch of 9 junction bases matches TRBD2. This receptor was obtained from a human donor who was either an allogeneic HSCT recipient or a stem cell or donor lymphocyte infusion donor (not recorded which). It is not recorded whose cells these are; they may come from a transplant donor. The CDR3 sequence is CASSGGGAPNEQFF. The DNA sequence follows: TGTGCCAGCAGCGGCGGGGGGGCCCCCAATGAGCAGTTCTTC.